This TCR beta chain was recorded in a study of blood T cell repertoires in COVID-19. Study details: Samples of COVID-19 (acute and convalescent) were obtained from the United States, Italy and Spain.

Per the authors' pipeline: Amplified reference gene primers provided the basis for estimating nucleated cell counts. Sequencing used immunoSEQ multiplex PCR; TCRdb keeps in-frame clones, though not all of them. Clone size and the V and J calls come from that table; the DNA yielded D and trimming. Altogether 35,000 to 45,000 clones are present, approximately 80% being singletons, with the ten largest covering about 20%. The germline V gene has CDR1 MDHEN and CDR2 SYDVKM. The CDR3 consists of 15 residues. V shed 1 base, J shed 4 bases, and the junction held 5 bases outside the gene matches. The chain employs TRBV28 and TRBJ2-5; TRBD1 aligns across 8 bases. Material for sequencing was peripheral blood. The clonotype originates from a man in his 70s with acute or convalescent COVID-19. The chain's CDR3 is CASSLSGGAGETQYF. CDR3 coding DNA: TGTGCCAGCAGTTTATCAGGGGGCGCGGGAGAGACCCAGTACTTC.